Shown below are 31 T cell receptor beta chains from a single sample sequenced in a study of response to subunit inactivated influenza vaccine. TCRdb processed the RT-PCR reads anew with MiXCR; each CDR3 protein has one entry. The sample yields approximately 730,000 distinct CDR3 sequences, roughly 14% seen once. The sequencing used PBMCs from blood, collected around two weeks before vaccination. Receptor source: a man between 50 and 59 years old who received an inactivated influenza vaccine.

This sequence joins TRBV3-1 and TRBJ1-6, with D maybe TRBD1 (6 bases). Trimming shortened V by 1 base and J by 6 bases, and 10 bases separated the two germline ends. CDR1 and CDR2 (germline): LGHDT, YNNKEL (reference sequence). This CDR3 contains 15 residues. CDR3 DNA sequence: TGTGCCAGCAGCCAAGCGCAACAGGGTAATTCACCCCTCCACTTT. Residues: CASSQAQQGNSPLHF. The whole variable domain, filled in from reference TRBV3-1 and TRBJ1-6, reads DTAVSQTPKYLVTQMGNDKSIKCEQNLGHDTMYWYKQDSKKFLKIMFSYNNKELIINETVPNRFSPKSPDKAHLNLHINSLELGDSAVYFCASSQAQQGNSPLHFGNGTRLTVT.

This clonotype was counted ten times or more. The V and J genes are TRBV12-3 or TRBV12-4 and TRBJ2-1, with 8 bases identical to TRBD2. The CDR3 spans 15 residues. Unmatched junction bases numbered 18, after V lost 10 bases and J lost 10 bases. Here the CDR3 DNA reads TGTGCCACCTCCACTAGCGGAGCCGGGTTGGAAGAGCAGTTCTTC. This gives the protein CATSTSGAGLEEQFF.

The rearrangement joins TRBV6-1 to TRBJ1-2, with unresolved D. The CDR3 runs 16 residues. Germline loops: CDR1 MNHNS, CDR2 SASEGT. The V end was cut by 3 bases, the J end by 0 bases, with 14 bases between. CDR3: CASSDFWRQANYGYTF. The CDR3 nucleotides are TGTGCCAGCAGTGACTTTTGGCGTCAAGCTAACTATGGCTACACCTTC.

There are a few counts of this clonotype. The J gene is TRBJ1-4, the V gene TRBV5-5; the D gene is possibly TRBD1 (5 bases). The CDR3 runs 15 residues. V was clipped by 4 bases and J by 5 bases, with 15 bases between them. Germline CDR1 SGHKS, CDR2 YYEKEE (reference sequence). CDR3 protein: CASSPGTARNEKLFF. The CDR3, as DNA: TGTGCCAGCAGCCCCGGGACCGCTAGAAATGAAAAACTGTTTTTT.

This clonotype was counted many times. This chain links TRBV27 with TRBJ1-6, with D uncertain. V lost 2 bases and J lost 12, with 17 bases in between. Germline V gene data show CDR1 as MNHEY and CDR2 as SMNVEV (reference sequence). This CDR3 is 15 amino acids long. The DNA for the CDR3 is TGTGCCAGCAGTTTAGTTGTTGCGACTCGAGGACCCCTCCACTTT. This gives the protein CASSLVVATRGPLHF.

This clonotype was observed a few times. The J gene is TRBJ2-3, the V gene TRBV12-3 or TRBV12-4, with 12 bases lining up with TRBD1. J lost 4 bases, V lost 5 bases, and 7 bases had no gene match. The CDR3 is made up of 16 amino acids. The CDR3 DNA is TGTGCCAGCAGTGGAGGGGACAGGGGGCTATCAGATACGCAGTATTTT. It codes for CASSGGDRGLSDTQYF.

This clonotype was counted a few times. The chain is built from TRBV28 and TRBJ2-3; 11 bases are shared with TRBD2. Germline CDR1 MDHEN, CDR2 SYDVKM. There are 16 residues in the CDR3. After removal of 5 bases from V and 4 bases from J, the junction contained 8 bases not matched to a gene. The CDR3 region is CASSNSGLAVADTQYF. The CDR3 DNA reads TGTGCCAGCAGTAACTCGGGACTAGCGGTCGCAGATACGCAGTATTTT.

Remarks on this clonotype: One junction end disagrees with the germline gene, perhaps due to a read error. The chain has TRBV7-8 and TRBJ1-2; the D gene is possibly TRBD1 (5 bases). The CDR3 runs 16 residues. Germline V gene lookup returns CDR1 SGHVS and CDR2 FQNEAQ. CDR3 amino acids: CASSLAGRVYNYGYTF. The DNA of the CDR3 is TGTGCCAGCAGCCTAGCCGGCAGGGTGTATAACTATGGCTACACCTTC.

The rearrangement uses TRBV25-1 and TRBJ2-7; 9 positions match TRBD1. V gave up 7 bases and J gave up 5 bases; unmatched junction bases: 6. This CDR3 is 13 amino acids long. Germline V gene data show CDR1 as MGHDK and CDR2 as SYGVNS. Written as DNA, the CDR3 is TGTGCCAGCACACTGACAGGGGGTAACGAGCAGTACTTC. Translated: CASTLTGGNEQYF.

The chain joins TRBV4-1 to TRBJ2-5, with D maybe TRBD1 (6 bases). Germline loops: CDR1 MGHRA, CDR2 YSYEKL. This CDR3 is built from 17 residues. V was pared by 0 bases and J by 4 bases, with 18 bases between. CDR3: CASSQDPAGATGETQYF. CDR3 bases: TGCGCCAGCAGCCAAGATCCTGCAGGGGCGACAGGAGAGACCCAGTACTTC.

V and J are TRBV28 and TRBJ2-1; 12 bases match TRBD2. Per the germline V gene, CDR1 is MDHEN and CDR2 is SYDVKM. The CDR3 spans 16 residues. V shed 3 bases and J 4 bases; nucleotides not matched to a gene: 4. CDR3 loop: CASSLWTSGKYNEQFF. The CDR3 region has the DNA TGTGCCAGCAGTTTGTGGACTAGCGGGAAATACAATGAGCAGTTCTTC. The variable domain in full, with the rest retrieved from reference TRBV28 and TRBJ2-1, is DVKVTQSSRYLVKRTGEKVFLECVQDMDHENMFWYRQDPGLGLRLIYFSYDVKMKEKGDIPEGYSVSREKKERFSLILESASTNQTSMYLCASSLWTSGKYNEQFFGPGTRLTVL.

The rearrangement joins TRBV12-3 or TRBV12-4 to TRBJ1-5; the D is unclear. This CDR3 comprises 13 residues. V was trimmed by 7 bases and J by 0 bases, leaving 7 bases between them. This CDR3 is CASNPSSNQPQHF. The DNA for the CDR3 is TGTGCCAGCAACCCGTCTAGCAATCAGCCCCAGCATTTT.

This clonotype was seen a handful of times. The chain has TRBV30 and TRBJ2-2; D is uncertain. Per the germline V gene, CDR1 is GTSNPN and CDR2 is SVGIG (reference sequence). This CDR3 is 12 amino acids long. The ends were cut back, 5 bases at V and 5 bases at J, with 9 bases in the middle. In nucleotides, the CDR3 is TGTGCCTGGGGCCGGAAAACCGGGGAGCTGTTTTTT. This translates into CAWGRKTGELFF.

This clonotype has ten or more counts. The J gene is TRBJ2-1, the V gene TRBV5-4; 13 nucleotides agree with TRBD2. Germline CDR1 SGHNT, CDR2 YYREEE (reference sequence). CDR3 length equals 17 residues. The V gene end was trimmed by 0 bases and the J gene end by 4 bases; junction bases not matched to a gene: 4. The CDR3 DNA is TGTGCCAGCAGCTTGGGGACTAGCGGGAGTTCGTACAATGAGCAGTTCTTC. It translates to CASSLGTSGSSYNEQFF.

The rearrangement links TRBV12-3 or TRBV12-4 to TRBJ2-1; D is possibly TRBD2 (5 bases). V gave up 5 bases and J gave up 14 bases, with 19 bases separating them. CDR3 length equals 13 residues. The CDR3 DNA reads TGTGCCAGCAGTCCCCCCGGGATAGTTAAGAAGTTCTTC. This sequence encodes CASSPPGIVKKFF.

A few counts support this clonotype. This chain connects TRBV12-3 or TRBV12-4 to TRBJ2-1; perhaps TRBD1 as D (6 bases). The CDR3 sequence is 13 residues long. The V end was cut by 7 bases, the J end by 6 bases, with 13 bases between. The CDR3 DNA reads TGTGCCAGCACCCGGGACACCATCAATGAGCAGTTCTTC. Its translation is CASTRDTINEQFF.

There are a few counts of this clonotype. This rearrangement joins TRBV28 to TRBJ2-2; D perhaps matches TRBD2 (7 bases). CDR1 and CDR2 (germline): MDHEN, SYDVKM. The V and J ends lost 9 bases and 1 base respectively, with 12 bases between them. The CDR3 totals 14 residues. CDR3 bases: TGTGCCAGTGGGGGGGCCGAGAACACCGGGGAGCTGTTTTTT. Translated, it gives CASGGAENTGELFF.

The sample holds a few counts of this clonotype. The gene calls are TRBV4-3 and TRBJ1-2; the D gene is possibly TRBD1 (6 bases). Germline CDR1 and CDR2: LGHNA and YSLEER. V was trimmed by 0 bases and J by 5 bases, leaving 10 bases between them. CDR3 size: 14 residues. CDR3 residues: CASSQDRGAYGYTF. In nucleotides, the CDR3 is TGCGCCAGCAGCCAAGATCGGGGGGCTTATGGCTACACCTTC.

This clonotype showed up many times. The chain combines TRBV12-3 or TRBV12-4 with TRBJ2-1; 7 bases fit TRBD2. Trimming removed 1 base from V and 2 bases from J; junction bases left unmatched: 5. The CDR3 is 16 residues long. This CDR3 is CASSLDGLGTYNEQFF. The CDR3 DNA reads TGTGCCAGCAGTTTAGACGGACTAGGGACCTACAATGAGCAGTTCTTC.

This clonotype was detected only a few times. V gene TRBV5-1 combines with J gene TRBJ2-7, with 10 bases aligning to TRBD1. Per germline, CDR1 SGHRS and CDR2 YFSETQ. This CDR3 has 15 amino acids. After removal of 3 bases from V and 3 bases from J, the junction contained 6 bases not matched to a gene. CDR3 DNA: TGCGCCAGCAGCTGGAGACAGGGGGCTGGCTACGAGCAGTACTTC. It specifies CASSWRQGAGYEQYF. Looking up the rest from reference TRBV5-1 and TRBJ2-7 gives the full variable domain: KAGVTQTPRYLIKTRGQQVTLSCSPISGHRSVSWYQQTPGQGLQFLFEYFSETQRNKGNFPGRFSGRQFSNSRSEMNVSTLELGDSALYLCASSWRQGAGYEQYFGPGTRLTVT.

The V call is TRBV5-1, the J call TRBJ1-6, with D possibly matching TRBD1 (5 bases). V lost 3 bases and J lost 5, with 12 bases in between. Germline V CDR1 and CDR2: SGHRS, YFSETQ. This CDR3 region has 15 residues. CDR3 loop: CASSSTARDNSPLHF. CDR3 nucleotide sequence: TGCGCCAGCAGCTCGACAGCCAGGGATAATTCACCCCTCCACTTT.

This clonotype was picked up a small number of times. The V and J genes are TRBV9 and TRBJ2-7; D is possibly TRBD1 or TRBD2 (5 bases each). V lost 3 bases and J 0 bases, leaving 16 bases between the germline ends. Germline V CDR1 and CDR2: SGDLS, YYNGEE. CDR3 length: 16 residues. CDR3 in amino acids: CASSEGTGTFSYEQYF. DNA of the CDR3: TGTGCCAGCAGCGAGGGTACCGGGACCTTCTCCTACGAGCAGTACTTC.

This rearrangement joins TRBV5-6 to TRBJ2-7; possible D gene TRBD2, 6 bases. The CDR3 covers 12 residues. V was cut by 1 base and J by 13 bases, with 15 bases left in between. The germline CDR1 and CDR2 sequences are SGHDT and YYEEEE. CDR3 coding DNA: TGTGCCAGCAGCTTGACGGGGACTTACAGATACTTC. The encoded protein is CASSLTGTYRYF.

V and J are TRBV2 and TRBJ1-4; D is undetermined. CDR3 length equals 11 residues. V lost 7 bases to trimming and J lost 8 bases, with 8 bases between them. CDR1 SNHLY and CDR2 FYNNEI come from the germline V gene. The CDR3 region has the DNA TGTGCCAGCACCCTCAGGGAAAAACTGTTTTTT. Protein product: CASTLREKLFF.

A few counts support this clonotype. The V call is TRBV7-3, the J call TRBJ2-1; 11 bases map to TRBD2. The CDR3 is 16 residues long. Germline lookup yields CDR1 SGHTA and CDR2 FQGTGA. Unmatched junction bases numbered 7, after V lost 3 bases and J lost 6 bases. The CDR3 region is CASSFYSSGRPNEQFF. The CDR3 DNA is TGTGCCAGCAGCTTTTATTCTAGCGGGAGGCCCAATGAGCAGTTCTTC.

This clonotype has just a few counts. The chain is built from TRBV6-2 or TRBV6-3 and TRBJ2-1, with TRBD2 identical over 8 bases. The CDR3 spans 16 residues. Germline CDR1 reads MNHEY; CDR2 reads SVGEGT. Trimming at V came to 0 bases and at J to 3 bases, leaving 4 bases not matched to a gene. The CDR3 nucleotides read TGTGCCAGCAGTTACTCGCGGGAGGTAGGCTACAATGAGCAGTTCTTC. Amino acids: CASSYSREVGYNEQFF.

In its sample, this clonotype was seen a few times. This rearrangement joins TRBV5-1 to TRBJ1-4, with D unresolved. The germline V gene has CDR1 SGHRS and CDR2 YFSETQ. Trimming pared 0 bases from V and 0 bases from J, leaving 15 bases between. The CDR3 is 18 residues long. CDR3 in amino acids: CASSLDWVGLSTNEKLFF. DNA of the CDR3: TGCGCCAGCAGCTTGGATTGGGTGGGGTTGTCAACTAATGAAAAACTGTTTTTT.

The rearrangement links TRBV4-2 to TRBJ1-3; possibly TRBD1 for D (6 bases). Germline CDR1 and CDR2: LGHNA and YNFKEQ. V lost 7 bases, J lost 3 bases, and 16 bases lay in between. There are 15 residues in the CDR3. Here the CDR3 reads CASTADRRFGNTIYF. DNA of the CDR3: TGTGCCAGCACCGCAGACAGGAGGTTTGGAAACACCATATATTTT.

By share of the sample, this clonotype is medium-sized. The CDR3 nucleotides read TGTGCCAGCGGGCCCGTCGCTGGGGAGCAGTTCTTC. Its protein is CASGPVAGEQFF. This chain connects TRBV12-3 or TRBV12-4 to TRBJ2-1, with D uncertain. The CDR3 has 12 residues. The germline V and J ends were trimmed by 8 bases and 10 bases, with 15 bases remaining between them.

V and J are TRBV11-2 and TRBJ1-2; 7 bases match TRBD1. The V and J ends lost 4 bases and 6 bases, in that order; junction bases with no gene match: 8. The CDR3 has 14 amino acids. Germline V lookup: CDR1 SGHAT, CDR2 FQNNGV. The CDR3 region is CASSSTDRRNGYTF. CDR3 nucleotide sequence: TGTGCCAGCAGCTCCACGGACAGGAGAAATGGCTACACCTTC.

This chain connects TRBV20-1 to TRBJ1-3; TRBD1 matches 11 bases. The CDR3 consists of 17 residues. V gave up 0 bases and J gave up 0 bases; unmatched junction bases: 4. Per germline, CDR1 DFQATT and CDR2 SNEGSKA (reference sequence). The CDR3 DNA reads TGCAGTGCTAGAGACTGGGGACAGGGGGACTCTGGAAACACCATATATTTT. Translated: CSARDWGQGDSGNTIYF.